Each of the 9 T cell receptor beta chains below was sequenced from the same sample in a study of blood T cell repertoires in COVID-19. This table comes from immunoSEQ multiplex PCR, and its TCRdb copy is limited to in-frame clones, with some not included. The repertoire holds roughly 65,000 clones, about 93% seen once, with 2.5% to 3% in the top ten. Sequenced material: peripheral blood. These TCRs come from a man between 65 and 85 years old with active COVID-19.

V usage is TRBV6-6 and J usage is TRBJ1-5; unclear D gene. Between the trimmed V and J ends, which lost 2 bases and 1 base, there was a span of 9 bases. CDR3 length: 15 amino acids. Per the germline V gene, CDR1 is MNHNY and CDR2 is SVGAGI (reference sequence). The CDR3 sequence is CASSYPERSNQPQHF. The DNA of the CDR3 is TGTGCCAGCAGTTACCCTGAGAGGAGCAATCAGCCCCAGCATTTT.

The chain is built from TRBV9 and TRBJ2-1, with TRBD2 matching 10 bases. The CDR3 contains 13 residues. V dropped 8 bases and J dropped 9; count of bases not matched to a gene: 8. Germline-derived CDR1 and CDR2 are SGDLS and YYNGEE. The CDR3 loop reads CASQRGGVSEQFF. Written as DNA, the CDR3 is TGTGCCAGTCAGCGGGGGGGTGTGAGTGAGCAGTTCTTC. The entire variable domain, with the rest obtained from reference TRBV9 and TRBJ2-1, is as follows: DSGVTQTPKHLITATGQRVTLRCSPRSGDLSVYWYQQSLDQGLQFLIQYYNGEERAKGNILERFSAQQFPDLHSELNLSSLELGDSALYFCASQRGGVSEQFFGPGTRLTVL.

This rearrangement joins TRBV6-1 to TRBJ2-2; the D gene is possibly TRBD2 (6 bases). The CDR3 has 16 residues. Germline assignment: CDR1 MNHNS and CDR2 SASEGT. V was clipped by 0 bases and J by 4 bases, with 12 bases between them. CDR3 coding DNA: TGTGCCAGCAGTGAAGCACGGGGGACGTCCACCGGGGAGCTGTTTTTT. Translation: CASSEARGTSTGELFF.

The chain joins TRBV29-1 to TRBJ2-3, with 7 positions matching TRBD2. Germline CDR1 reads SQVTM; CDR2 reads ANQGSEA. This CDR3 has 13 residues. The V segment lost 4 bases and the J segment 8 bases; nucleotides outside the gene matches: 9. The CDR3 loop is CSVVRGKERTQYF. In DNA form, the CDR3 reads TGCAGCGTTGTGCGGGGGAAGGAGCGTACGCAGTATTTT.

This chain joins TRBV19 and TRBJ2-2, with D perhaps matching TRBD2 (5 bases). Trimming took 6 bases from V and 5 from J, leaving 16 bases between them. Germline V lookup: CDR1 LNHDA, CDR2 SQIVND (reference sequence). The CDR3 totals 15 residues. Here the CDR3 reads CASSGGSVGTGELFF. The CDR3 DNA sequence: TGTGCCAGTAGCGGAGGATCGGTAGGGACCGGGGAGCTGTTTTTT.

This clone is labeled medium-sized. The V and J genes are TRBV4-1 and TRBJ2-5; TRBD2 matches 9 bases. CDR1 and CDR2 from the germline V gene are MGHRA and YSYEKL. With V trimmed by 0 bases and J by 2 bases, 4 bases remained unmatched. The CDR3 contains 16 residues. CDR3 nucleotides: TGCGCCAGCAGCCAAGAAGGACTAGCGCCGCAAGAGACCCAGTACTTC. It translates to CASSQEGLAPQETQYF.

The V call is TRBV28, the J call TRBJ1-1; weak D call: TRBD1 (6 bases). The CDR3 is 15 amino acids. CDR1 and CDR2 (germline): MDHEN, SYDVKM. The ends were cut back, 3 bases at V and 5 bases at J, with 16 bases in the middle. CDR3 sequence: CASSFPGDLWTEAFF. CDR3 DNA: TGTGCCAGCAGTTTTCCAGGGGATTTGTGGACTGAAGCTTTCTTT.

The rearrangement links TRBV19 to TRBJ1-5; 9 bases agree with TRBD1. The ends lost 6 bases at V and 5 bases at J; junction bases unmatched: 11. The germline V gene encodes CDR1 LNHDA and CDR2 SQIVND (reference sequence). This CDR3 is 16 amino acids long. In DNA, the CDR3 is TGTGCCAGTAGACCTAGGGACAGGGTGGGGGATCAGCCCCAGCATTTT. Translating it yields CASRPRDRVGDQPQHF.

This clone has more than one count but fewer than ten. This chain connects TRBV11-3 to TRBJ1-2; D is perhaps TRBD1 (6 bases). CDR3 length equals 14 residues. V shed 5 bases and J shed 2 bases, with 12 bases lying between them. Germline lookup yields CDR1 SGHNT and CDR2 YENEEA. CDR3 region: CASSGTSGNYGYTF. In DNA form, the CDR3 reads TGTGCCAGCAGCGGGACATCCGGAAACTATGGCTACACCTTC.